This passage covers 21 T cell receptor beta chains from one sample sequenced in a study of blood T cells in healthy people across ages. With a J-beta primer mix and a sample-barcoded 5' primer, a second PCR ran 7 to 11 cycles. One entry per CDR3 protein results from TCRdb running MiXCR on the 5' RACE reads. The sample holds 1.5 million to 2 million distinct CDR3 sequences, roughly 52% seen once. The sample was blood. These receptors were collected from a woman in her thirties or forties in good health.

This chain links TRBV4-3 with TRBJ1-2, with D possibly TRBD1 on 5 matching bases. This CDR3 contains 13 residues. Trimming pared 0 bases from V and 6 bases from J, leaving 8 bases between. Per germline, CDR1 LGHNA and CDR2 YSLEER. The CDR3 sequence is CASSQERGHGYTF. CDR3 nucleotides: TGCGCCAGCAGCCAAGAACGGGGCCATGGCTACACCTTC.

This clonotype was found a few times. The genes are TRBV20-1 and TRBJ2-5; D not resolved. The assigned J gene may be wrong: the sequence end matches TRBJ2-7 better. Per germline, CDR1 DFQATT and CDR2 SNEGSKA (reference sequence). The CDR3 sequence is 16 residues long. CDR3 bases: TGCAGTGCTAGTGCCAGGTTAGGTGGCGGCTCCTACGAGCAGTACTTC. Its translation: CSASARLGGGSYEQYF.

The rearrangement links TRBV20-1 to TRBJ1-2; D is ambiguous. The V end was cut by 5 bases, the J end by 6 bases, with 13 bases between. There are 12 residues in the CDR3. Germline V CDR1 and CDR2: DFQATT, SNEGSKA (reference sequence). CDR3 nucleotide sequence: TGCAGTGCTCCCGGATGGAATGATGGCTACACCTTC. Translated, it gives CSAPGWNDGYTF.

This clonotype was recorded a few times. The V and J genes are TRBV6-6 and TRBJ2-5; no definite D call. Trimming stripped 7 bases from V and 4 bases from J, with 10 bases between. Germline CDR1 is MNHNY and CDR2 is SVGAGI (reference sequence). The CDR3 has 12 amino acids. The CDR3: CASTAPPETQYF. CDR3 bases: TGTGCCAGCACCGCTCCGCCAGAGACCCAGTACTTC.

The chain carries TRBV28 and TRBJ2-3, with D possibly being TRBD2 (5 bases). The CDR3 is 15 residues long. Germline loops: CDR1 MDHEN, CDR2 SYDVKM. V shed 2 bases and J shed 4 bases, with 13 bases lying between them. CDR3 sequence reads: CASSLSRGVPDTQYF. In nucleotides, the CDR3 is TGTGCCAGCAGTTTAAGTCGGGGAGTCCCAGATACGCAGTATTTT.

This clonotype was picked up a small number of times. The CDR3 region is CASSLFTGTSSYNEQFF. The CDR3 region has the DNA TGTGCCAGCAGTTTATTTACGGGGACCAGCTCCTACAATGAGCAGTTCTTC. The rearrangement joins TRBV27 to TRBJ2-1; D assignment may be TRBD1 or TRBD2 (5 bases each). The V gene lost 1 base and the J gene lost 0 bases, with 13 bases spanning the gap. The germline gives CDR1 MNHEY, CDR2 SMNVEV (reference sequence). There are 17 residues in the CDR3.

The rearrangement joins TRBV6-5 to TRBJ2-5; D is unclear. Germline values: CDR1 MNHEY, CDR2 SVGAGI. Trimming took 8 bases from V and 5 from J, leaving 18 bases between them. This CDR3 contains 14 residues. CDR3 amino acids: CASGTVRPEETQYF. The CDR3 DNA reads TGTGCCAGCGGAACCGTTCGCCCTGAGGAGACCCAGTACTTC.

This chain links TRBV20-1 with TRBJ2-5; D is unclear. Germline V gene data show CDR1 as DFQATT and CDR2 as SNEGSKA (reference sequence). This CDR3 is built from 14 residues. V lost 6 bases, J lost 7 bases, and 21 bases lay in between. For the CDR3, the DNA is TGCAGTGCCCCCGAAACCGGCCCGCCATCGACCCAGTACTTC. This translates into CSAPETGPPSTQYF.

The chain employs TRBV10-1 and TRBJ2-1; tentatively, D is TRBD2 (6 bases). The V gene lost 6 bases and the J gene lost 5 bases, with 17 bases spanning the gap. The CDR3 length is 15 residues. CDR1 is WNHNN, CDR2 SYGVQD, per germline (reference sequence). The CDR3 bases are TGCGCCAGCAGCCCCCGACTAGGAGCCAACAATGAGCAGTTCTTC. Amino acid sequence: CASSPRLGANNEQFF.

The chain uses TRBV27 and TRBJ2-1; TRBD2 aligns across 7 bases. J was trimmed by 10 bases and V by 3 bases; bases with no gene match: 9. This CDR3 region has 14 residues. Germline-derived CDR1 and CDR2 are MNHEY and SMNVEV (reference sequence). The CDR3 sequence is CASSFMWGGEEQFF. The CDR3 DNA sequence: TGTGCCAGCAGTTTCATGTGGGGGGGAGAAGAGCAGTTCTTC.

As concerns this clonotype: Its ends do not fully match the called genes, so a read error is possible. The rearrangement joins TRBV3-1 to TRBJ2-2, with D tentatively TRBD1 (6 bases). Germline CDR1 reads LGHDT; CDR2 reads YNNKEL (reference sequence). This CDR3 spans 17 amino acids. The CDR3 DNA is TGTGCCACCAGCCAAGACAGACCCCAGGGGATTCCCGGGGAGCTGTTTTTT. Translated, it gives CATSQDRPQGIPGELFF.

In this sample, this clonotype turned up many times. CDR3 residues: CASSRGVTDTQYF. The DNA of the CDR3 is TGTGCCAGCAGTAGGGGGGTGACAGATACGCAGTATTTT. The gene calls are TRBV7-9 and TRBJ2-3; tentatively, D is TRBD1 or TRBD2 (6 bases each). The germline V and J ends were trimmed by 6 bases and 3 bases, with 10 bases remaining between them. The CDR3 spans 13 residues. The germline V gene encodes CDR1 SEHNR and CDR2 FQNEAQ (reference sequence). The full variable domain, rest sourced from reference TRBV7-9 and TRBJ2-3, is DTGVSQNPRHKITKRGQNVTFRCDPISEHNRLYWYRQTLGQGPEFLTYFQNEAQLEKSRLLSDRFSAERPKGSFSTLEIQRTEQGDSAMYLCASSRGVTDTQYFGPGTRLTVL.

This sequence joins TRBV20-1 and TRBJ1-5; 7 bases match TRBD1. Per the germline V gene, CDR1 is DFQATT and CDR2 is SNEGSKA (reference sequence). The V and J ends lost 5 bases and 4 bases, in that order; junction bases with no gene match: 5. CDR3 length: 13 amino acids. Here the CDR3 DNA reads TGCAGTGCTGAGGGACAGACTAATCAGCCCCAGCATTTT. Translation gives CSAEGQTNQPQHF.

This rearrangement joins TRBV12-3 or TRBV12-4 to TRBJ2-3; tentative D call: TRBD1 (6 bases). With 1 base removed from V and 4 bases from J, the gap between germline ends came to 15 bases. This CDR3 has 16 amino acids. Here the CDR3 reads CASSLGTAWVADTQYF. CDR3 in DNA: TGTGCCAGCAGTTTAGGGACAGCCTGGGTCGCAGATACGCAGTATTTT.

The sample holds a few counts of this clonotype. The chain combines TRBV6-2 or TRBV6-3 with TRBJ2-7; no reliable D call. CDR1 is MNHEY, CDR2 SVGEGT, per germline. Trimming pared 2 bases from V and 4 bases from J, leaving 12 bases between. The CDR3 is 14 amino acids. The CDR3 DNA reads TGTGCCAGCAGTTACCTAAGGTCCGGATACGAGCAGTACTTC. Its protein is CASSYLRSGYEQYF.

The V call is TRBV7-3, the J call TRBJ2-5; D could derive from TRBD1 or TRBD2 (5 bases each). Germline CDR1 SGHTA, CDR2 FQGTGA. CDR3 size: 16 residues. The germline V and J ends were trimmed by 1 base and 5 bases, with 17 bases remaining between them. CDR3 in DNA: TGTGCCAGCAGCTTAAGGCTTGGGGGTGCCGGGGAGACCCAGTACTTC. Protein product: CASSLRLGGAGETQYF.

This sequence joins TRBV6-6 and TRBJ2-1; 7 bases are a match to TRBD1. From germline, CDR1 is MNHNY and CDR2 SVGAGI (reference sequence). The V segment lost 6 bases and the J segment 7 bases; nucleotides outside the gene matches: 3. There are 12 residues in the CDR3. CDR3 in amino acids: CASRPTGNEQFF. The CDR3 coding sequence is TGTGCCAGCAGGCCGACAGGGAATGAGCAGTTCTTC.

This clonotype was counted a few times. The J gene is TRBJ2-6, the V gene TRBV4-3; D is possibly TRBD1 (6 bases). CDR1 and CDR2 from the germline V gene are LGHNA and YSLEER. V lost 0 bases and J 0 bases, leaving 9 bases between the germline ends. CDR3 length equals 17 residues. This CDR3 reads CASSQDGDNSGANVLTF. CDR3 DNA sequence: TGCGCCAGCAGCCAAGATGGGGACAACTCTGGGGCCAACGTCCTGACTTTC.

The chain combines TRBV11-3 with TRBJ2-5; D ambiguous. This CDR3 is built from 15 residues. Germline V gene sequence: CDR1 SGHNT, CDR2 YENEEA. Trimming removed 1 base from V and 5 bases from J, with 14 bases in between. CDR3 loop: CASSLAPGWTETQYF. CDR3 sequence (DNA): TGTGCCAGCAGCTTAGCACCCGGCTGGACGGAGACCCAGTACTTC.

DNA for the CDR3: TGCGCCAGCAGCCAAGATCTGGGGTACACAGATACGCAGTATTTT. It specifies CASSQDLGYTDTQYF. The chain combines TRBV4-3 with TRBJ2-3; no reliable D call. Germline values: CDR1 LGHNA, CDR2 YSLEER. Trimming left V 0 bases short and J 2 bases short, with 9 bases between. This CDR3 is built from 15 residues.

The chain employs TRBV20-1 and TRBJ1-2, with 8 bases aligning to TRBD1. V lost 1 base to trimming and J lost 6 bases; unmatched junction nucleotides: 7. CDR3 length equals 14 residues. The germline CDR1 and CDR2 sequences are DFQATT and SNEGSKA (reference sequence). CDR3 DNA: TGCAGTGCTAGAGGGGACAGGAGGGGGGATGGCTACACCTTC. Its protein is CSARGDRRGDGYTF.